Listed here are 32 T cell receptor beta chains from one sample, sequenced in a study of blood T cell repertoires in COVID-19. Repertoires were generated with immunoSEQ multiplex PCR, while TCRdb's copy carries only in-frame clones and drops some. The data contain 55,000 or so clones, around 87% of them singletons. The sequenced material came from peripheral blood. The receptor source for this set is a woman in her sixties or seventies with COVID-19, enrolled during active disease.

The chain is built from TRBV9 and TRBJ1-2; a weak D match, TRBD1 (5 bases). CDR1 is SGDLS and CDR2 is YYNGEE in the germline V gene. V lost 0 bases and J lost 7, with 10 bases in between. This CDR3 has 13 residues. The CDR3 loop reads CASSVEDNAGYTF. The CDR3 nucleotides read TGTGCCAGCAGCGTAGAGGACAATGCTGGCTACACCTTC.

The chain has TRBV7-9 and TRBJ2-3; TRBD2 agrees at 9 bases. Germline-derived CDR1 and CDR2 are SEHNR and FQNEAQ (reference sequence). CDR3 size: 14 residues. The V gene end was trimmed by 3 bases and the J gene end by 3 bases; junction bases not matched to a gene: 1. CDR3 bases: TGTGCCAGCAGCTTTAGCGGGGGTACAGATACGCAGTATTTT. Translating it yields CASSFSGGTDTQYF.

Here the CDR3 reads CAISEWASGKDEQFF. For the CDR3, the DNA is TGTGCCATCAGTGAGTGGGCTAGCGGGAAGGATGAGCAGTTCTTC. V and J are TRBV10-3 and TRBJ2-1; the match to TRBD2 covers 9 bases. Per germline, CDR1 ENHRY and CDR2 SYGVKD. This CDR3 spans 15 amino acids. V lost 1 base and J lost 8; bases outside the gene matches: 6.

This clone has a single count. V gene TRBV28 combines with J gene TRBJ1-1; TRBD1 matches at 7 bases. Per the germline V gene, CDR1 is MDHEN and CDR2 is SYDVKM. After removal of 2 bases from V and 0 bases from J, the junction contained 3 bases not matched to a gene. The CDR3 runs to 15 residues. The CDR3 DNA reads TGTGCCAGCAGTTTAGGGGACAGACTGAACACTGAAGCTTTCTTT. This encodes CASSLGDRLNTEAFF. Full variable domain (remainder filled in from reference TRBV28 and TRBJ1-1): DVKVTQSSRYLVKRTGEKVFLECVQDMDHENMFWYRQDPGLGLRLIYFSYDVKMKEKGDIPEGYSVSREKKERFSLILESASTNQTSMYLCASSLGDRLNTEAFFGQGTRLTVV.

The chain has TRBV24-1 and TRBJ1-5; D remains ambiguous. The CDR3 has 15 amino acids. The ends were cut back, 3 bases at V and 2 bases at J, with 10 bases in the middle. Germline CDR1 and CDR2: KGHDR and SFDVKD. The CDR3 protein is CATSDTGKGNQPQHF. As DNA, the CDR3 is TGTGCCACCAGTGATACGGGGAAGGGCAATCAGCCCCAGCATTTT.

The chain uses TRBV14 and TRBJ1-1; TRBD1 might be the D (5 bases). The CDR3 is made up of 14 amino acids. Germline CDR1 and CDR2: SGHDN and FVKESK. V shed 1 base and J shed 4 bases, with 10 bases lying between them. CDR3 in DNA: TGTGCCAGCAGCCAAGTTCGGGGACTCACTGAAGCTTTCTTT. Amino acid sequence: CASSQVRGLTEAFF.

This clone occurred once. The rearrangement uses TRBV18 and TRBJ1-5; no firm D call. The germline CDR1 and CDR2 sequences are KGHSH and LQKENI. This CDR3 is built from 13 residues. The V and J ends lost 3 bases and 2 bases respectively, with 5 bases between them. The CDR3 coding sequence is TGTGCCAGCTCACCTTCTGGCAATCAGCCCCAGCATTTT. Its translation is CASSPSGNQPQHF.

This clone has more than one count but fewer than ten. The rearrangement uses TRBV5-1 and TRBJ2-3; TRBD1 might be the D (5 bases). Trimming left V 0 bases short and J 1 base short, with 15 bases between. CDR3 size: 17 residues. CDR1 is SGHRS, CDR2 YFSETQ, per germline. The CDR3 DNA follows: TGCGCCAGCAGCTTGGTTGGGGCGGCAGTAGGCACAGATACGCAGTATTTT. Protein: CASSLVGAAVGTDTQYF.

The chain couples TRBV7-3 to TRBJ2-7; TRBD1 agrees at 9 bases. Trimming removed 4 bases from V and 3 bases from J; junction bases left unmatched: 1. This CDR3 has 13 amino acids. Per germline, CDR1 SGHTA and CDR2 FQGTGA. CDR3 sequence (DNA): TGTGCCAGCAGCTCGACAGGGGGCTACGAGCAGTACTTC. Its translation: CASSSTGGYEQYF.

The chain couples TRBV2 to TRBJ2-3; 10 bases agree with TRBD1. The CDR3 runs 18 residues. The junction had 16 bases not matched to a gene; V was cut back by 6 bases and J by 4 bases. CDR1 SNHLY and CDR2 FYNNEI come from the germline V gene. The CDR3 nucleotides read TGTGCCAGCAGACGAGGGACAGGGGCCCGGATTATATCAGATACGCAGTATTTT. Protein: CASRRGTGARIISDTQYF.

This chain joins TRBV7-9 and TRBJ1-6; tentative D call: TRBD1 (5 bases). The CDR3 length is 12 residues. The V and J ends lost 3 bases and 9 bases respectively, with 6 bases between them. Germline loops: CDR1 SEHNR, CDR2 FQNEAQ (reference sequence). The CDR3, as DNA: TGTGCCAGCAGCTTGGACACTTCACCCCTCCACTTT. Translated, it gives CASSLDTSPLHF. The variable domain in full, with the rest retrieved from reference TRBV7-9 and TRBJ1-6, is DTGVSQNPRHKITKRGQNVTFRCDPISEHNRLYWYRQTLGQGPEFLTYFQNEAQLEKSRLLSDRFSAERPKGSFSTLEIQRTEQGDSAMYLCASSLDTSPLHFGNGTRLTVT.

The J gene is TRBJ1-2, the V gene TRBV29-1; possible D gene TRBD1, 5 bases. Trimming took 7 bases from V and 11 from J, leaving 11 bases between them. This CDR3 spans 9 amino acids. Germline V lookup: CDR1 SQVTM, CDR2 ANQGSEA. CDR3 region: CSATEGYTF. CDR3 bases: TGCAGCGCGACAGAGGGTTACACCTTC.

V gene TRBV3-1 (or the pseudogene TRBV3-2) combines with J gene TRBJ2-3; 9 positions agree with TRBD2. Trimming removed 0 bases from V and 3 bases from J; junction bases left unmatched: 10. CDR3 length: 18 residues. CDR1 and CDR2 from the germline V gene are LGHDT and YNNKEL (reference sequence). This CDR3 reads CASSQDGLAGLLTDTQYF. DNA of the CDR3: TGTGCCAGCAGCCAAGATGGCCTAGCGGGACTCCTGACAGATACGCAGTATTTT.

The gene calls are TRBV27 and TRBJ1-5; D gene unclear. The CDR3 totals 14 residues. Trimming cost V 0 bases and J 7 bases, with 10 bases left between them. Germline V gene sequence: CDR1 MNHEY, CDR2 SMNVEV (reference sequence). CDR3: CASSLSGRLQPQHF. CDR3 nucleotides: TGTGCCAGCAGTTTATCGGGGAGGTTGCAGCCCCAGCATTTT.

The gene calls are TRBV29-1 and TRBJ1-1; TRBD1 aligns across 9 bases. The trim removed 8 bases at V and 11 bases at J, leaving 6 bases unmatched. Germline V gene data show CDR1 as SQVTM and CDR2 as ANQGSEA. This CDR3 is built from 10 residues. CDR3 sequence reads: CSFSGTGAFF. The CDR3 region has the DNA TGCAGCTTCAGCGGGACAGGGGCTTTCTTT.

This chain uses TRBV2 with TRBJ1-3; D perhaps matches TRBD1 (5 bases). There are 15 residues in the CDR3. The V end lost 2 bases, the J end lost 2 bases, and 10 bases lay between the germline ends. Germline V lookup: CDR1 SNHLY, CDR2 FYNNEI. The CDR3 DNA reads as TGTGCCAGCAGTGAAACCAGGGTGCCTGGAAACACCATATATTTT. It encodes CASSETRVPGNTIYF.

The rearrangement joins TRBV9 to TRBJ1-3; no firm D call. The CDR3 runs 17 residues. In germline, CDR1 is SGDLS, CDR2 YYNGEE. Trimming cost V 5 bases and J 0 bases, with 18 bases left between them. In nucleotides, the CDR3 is TGTGCCAGCAGTCTGATCCCCTGGACTCGCTCTGGAAACACCATATATTTT. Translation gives CASSLIPWTRSGNTIYF.

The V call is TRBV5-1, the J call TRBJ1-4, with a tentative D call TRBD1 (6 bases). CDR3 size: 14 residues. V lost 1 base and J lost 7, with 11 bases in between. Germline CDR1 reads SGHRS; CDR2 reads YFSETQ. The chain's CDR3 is CASSLLQGGEKLFF. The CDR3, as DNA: TGCGCCAGCAGCTTGCTACAGGGTGGTGAAAAACTGTTTTTT.

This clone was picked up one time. The CDR3, as DNA: TGTGCCAGCAGCGGACTAATATACAATGAGCAGTTCTTC. It is translated as CASSGLIYNEQFF. The V call is TRBV3-1 (or the pseudogene TRBV3-2), the J call TRBJ2-1; possible D gene TRBD2, 6 bases. This CDR3 has 13 amino acids. Germline loops: CDR1 LGHDT, CDR2 YNNKEL (reference sequence). The V and J ends lost 5 bases and 4 bases respectively, with 9 bases between them.

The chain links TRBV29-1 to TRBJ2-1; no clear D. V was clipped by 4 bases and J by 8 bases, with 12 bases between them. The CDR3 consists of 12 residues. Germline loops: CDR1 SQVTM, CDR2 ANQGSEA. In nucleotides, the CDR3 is TGCAGCGTTGCGGAGTTTGAGGATGAGCAGTTCTTC. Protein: CSVAEFEDEQFF.

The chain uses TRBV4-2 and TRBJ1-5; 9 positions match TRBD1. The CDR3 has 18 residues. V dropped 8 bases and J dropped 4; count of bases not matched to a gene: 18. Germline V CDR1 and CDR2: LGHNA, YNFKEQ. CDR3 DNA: TGTGCCAGCGGACCCGTTCGTTCGGGACAGGGTGTGAATCAGCCCCAGCATTTT. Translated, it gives CASGPVRSGQGVNQPQHF.

The CDR3 coding sequence is TGCGCCAGCAGCTCGGACAGGGGCTATGGCTACACCTTC. Encoded protein: CASSSDRGYGYTF. V usage is TRBV5-1 and J usage is TRBJ1-2; 9 bases map to TRBD1. V gave up 3 bases and J gave up 4 bases; unmatched junction bases: 1. CDR3 length: 13 residues. From germline, CDR1 is SGHRS and CDR2 YFSETQ.

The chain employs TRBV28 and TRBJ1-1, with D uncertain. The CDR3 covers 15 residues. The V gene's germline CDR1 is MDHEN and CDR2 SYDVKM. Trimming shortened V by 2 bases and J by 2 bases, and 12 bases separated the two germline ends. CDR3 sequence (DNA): TGTGCCAGCAGTTTAGTTACCGGGGATAACACTGAAGCTTTCTTT. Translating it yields CASSLVTGDNTEAFF.

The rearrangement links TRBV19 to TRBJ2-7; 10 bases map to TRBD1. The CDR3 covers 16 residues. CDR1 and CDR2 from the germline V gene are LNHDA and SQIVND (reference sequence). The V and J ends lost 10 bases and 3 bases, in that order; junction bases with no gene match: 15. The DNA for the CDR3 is TGTGCCACCAGCTTCCGCGACCGGACAGGGGGCTACGAGCAGTACTTC. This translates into CATSFRDRTGGYEQYF.

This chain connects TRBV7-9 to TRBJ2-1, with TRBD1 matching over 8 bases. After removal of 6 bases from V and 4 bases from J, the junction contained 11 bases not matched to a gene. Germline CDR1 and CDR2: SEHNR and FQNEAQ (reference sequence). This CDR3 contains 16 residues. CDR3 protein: CASSLRPGTGYNEQFF. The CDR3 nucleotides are TGTGCCAGCAGTCTAAGACCCGGGACAGGTTACAATGAGCAGTTCTTC.

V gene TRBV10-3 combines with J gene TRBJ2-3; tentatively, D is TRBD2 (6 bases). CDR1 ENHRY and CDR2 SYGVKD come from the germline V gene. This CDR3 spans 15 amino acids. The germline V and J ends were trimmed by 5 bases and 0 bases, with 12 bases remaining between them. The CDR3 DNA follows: TGTGCCATCAGTCCGGGGGTGACTAGCACAGATACGCAGTATTTT. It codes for CAISPGVTSTDTQYF.

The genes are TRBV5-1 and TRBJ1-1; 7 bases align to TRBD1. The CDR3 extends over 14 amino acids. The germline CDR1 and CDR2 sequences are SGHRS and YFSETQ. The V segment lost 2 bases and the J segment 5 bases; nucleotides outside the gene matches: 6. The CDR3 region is CASSFDRARTEAFF. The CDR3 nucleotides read TGCGCCAGCAGCTTTGACAGGGCCAGGACTGAAGCTTTCTTT.

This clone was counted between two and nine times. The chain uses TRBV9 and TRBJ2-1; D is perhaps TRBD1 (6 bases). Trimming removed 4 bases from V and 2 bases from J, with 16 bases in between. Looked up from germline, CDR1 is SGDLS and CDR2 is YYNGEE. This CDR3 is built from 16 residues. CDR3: CASSLGAAPTYNEQFF. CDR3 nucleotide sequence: TGTGCCAGCAGCCTGGGGGCGGCACCTACCTACAATGAGCAGTTCTTC.

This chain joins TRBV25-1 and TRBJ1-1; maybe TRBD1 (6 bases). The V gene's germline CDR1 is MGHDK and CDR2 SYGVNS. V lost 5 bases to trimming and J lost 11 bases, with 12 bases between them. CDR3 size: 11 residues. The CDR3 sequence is CASSWAGAAFF. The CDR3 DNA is TGTGCCAGCAGTTGGGCGGGGGCCGCTTTCTTT.

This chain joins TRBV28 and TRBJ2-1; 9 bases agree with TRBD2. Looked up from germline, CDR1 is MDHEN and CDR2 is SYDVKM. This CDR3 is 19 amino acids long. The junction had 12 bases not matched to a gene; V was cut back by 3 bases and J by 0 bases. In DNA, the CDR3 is TGTGCCAGCAGTTTCTTTTTAGGGCGGGAGGGAAACTCCTACAATGAGCAGTTCTTC. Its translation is CASSFFLGREGNSYNEQFF. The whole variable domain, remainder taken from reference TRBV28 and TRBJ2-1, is DVKVTQSSRYLVKRTGEKVFLECVQDMDHENMFWYRQDPGLGLRLIYFSYDVKMKEKGDIPEGYSVSREKKERFSLILESASTNQTSMYLCASSFFLGREGNSYNEQFFGPGTRLTVL.

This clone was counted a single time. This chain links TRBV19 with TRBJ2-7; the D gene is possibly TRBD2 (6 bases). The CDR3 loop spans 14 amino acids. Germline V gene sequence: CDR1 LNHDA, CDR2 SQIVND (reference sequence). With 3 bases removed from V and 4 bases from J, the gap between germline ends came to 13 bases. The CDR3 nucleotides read TGTGCCAGTAGTATTAGCGGAGGAGAGTACGAGCAGTACTTC. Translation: CASSISGGEYEQYF.

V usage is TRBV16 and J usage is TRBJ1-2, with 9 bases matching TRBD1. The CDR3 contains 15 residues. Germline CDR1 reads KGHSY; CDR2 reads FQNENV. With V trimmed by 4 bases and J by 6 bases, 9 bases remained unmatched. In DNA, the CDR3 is TGTGCCAGCAGCCGGAAGGGACAGGGACTCGATGGCTACACCTTC. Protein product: CASSRKGQGLDGYTF.